These T cell receptor beta chains were read from a single sample in a study of cytomegalovirus exposure and HLA in healthy donors. The data were produced by immunoSEQ multiplex PCR, yet TCRdb's version contains in-frame clones alone and is incomplete. The data show 90,000 to 110,000 clones, under 80% seen once. Sequencing input: PBMCs. Receptors originate from a woman aged 40 to 49 in good health and CMV-seropositive. Both conserved end residues are part of each CDR3. Fields, in order: D gene, V gene, J gene, clone size, CDR3 protein, CDR3 DNA. A D gene is named only where the DNA matches it firmly. A clone size is listed for some rows: how often the clone was seen (once, few, many), or a class if it is expanded.

D gene: TRBD1
V gene: TRBV28
J gene: TRBJ2-1
clone size: .
CDR3 protein: CASSGTPGGVGGSPYNEQFF
CDR3 DNA: TGTGCCAGTTCGGGAACACCAGGGGGCGTTGGAGGGAGTCCCTACAATGAGCAGTTCTTC

D gene: TRBD1
V gene: TRBV10-1
J gene: TRBJ1-5
clone size: .
CDR3 protein: CASRLGQGEDQPQHF
CDR3 DNA: TGCGCCAGCAGACTGGGACAGGGGGAGGATCAGCCCCAGCATTTT

D gene: TRBD1
V gene: TRBV29-1
J gene: TRBJ1-2
clone size: .
CDR3 protein: CSGTTGDYGYTF
CDR3 DNA: TGCAGCGGAACCACAGGGGACTATGGCTACACCTTC

D gene: TRBD1
V gene: TRBV28
J gene: TRBJ1-1
clone size: .
CDR3 protein: CALQGLLNTEAFF
CDR3 DNA: TGTGCCCTACAGGGGCTTCTGAACACTGAAGCTTTCTTT

D gene: TRBD2
V gene: TRBV7-6
J gene: TRBJ2-6
clone size: .
CDR3 protein: CASSLVPAGVRLWANVLTF
CDR3 DNA: TGTGCCAGCAGCTTAGTACCAGCGGGGGTTCGTTTATGGGCCAACGTCCTGACTTTC

D gene: .
V gene: TRBV14
J gene: TRBJ2-2
clone size: few
CDR3 protein: CASSQAGVELFF
CDR3 DNA: TGTGCCAGCAGCCAAGCGGGGGTGGAGCTGTTTTTT

D gene: .
V gene: TRBV5-1
J gene: TRBJ2-2
clone size: .
CDR3 protein: CASTEPAGELFF
CDR3 DNA: TGCGCCAGCACGGAGCCGGCCGGGGAGCTGTTTTTT

D gene: .
V gene: TRBV10-2
J gene: TRBJ1-5
clone size: .
CDR3 protein: CASSRGRAYSNQPQHF
CDR3 DNA: TGCGCCAGCAGCCGGGGTCGGGCCTATAGCAATCAGCCCCAGCATTTT

D gene: .
V gene: TRBV7-9
J gene: TRBJ2-2
clone size: once
CDR3 protein: CASSLDLETGELFF
CDR3 DNA: TGTGCCAGCAGCTTAGACCTTGAGACCGGGGAGCTGTTTTTT

D gene: TRBD2
V gene: TRBV5-1
J gene: TRBJ2-7
clone size: few
CDR3 protein: CASSLYPLAGYEQYF
CDR3 DNA: TGCGCCAGCAGCTTGTACCCACTAGCGGGATACGAGCAGTACTTC

D gene: .
V gene: TRBV9
J gene: TRBJ1-2
clone size: once
CDR3 protein: CASSVGGQYSNYGYTF
CDR3 DNA: TGTGCCAGCAGCGTAGGTGGACAATACTCTAACTATGGCTACACCTTC

D gene: .
V gene: TRBV5-4
J gene: TRBJ1-2
clone size: .
CDR3 protein: CASSLDRFSYGYTF
CDR3 DNA: TGTGCCAGCAGCTTGGACAGGTTCAGTTATGGCTACACCTTC

D gene: TRBD1
V gene: TRBV5-1
J gene: TRBJ1-1
clone size: once
CDR3 protein: CASSLAGGISAFF
CDR3 DNA: TGCGCCAGCAGCTTGGCAGGGGGCATATCAGCTTTCTTT

D gene: .
V gene: TRBV5-4
J gene: TRBJ2-2
clone size: .
CDR3 protein: CASSLARDRTGELFF
CDR3 DNA: TGTGCCAGCAGCTTGGCCAGGGATCGGACCGGGGAGCTGTTTTTT

D gene: TRBD1
V gene: TRBV11-2
J gene: TRBJ1-1
clone size: .
CDR3 protein: CASSLGTGTTEAFF
CDR3 DNA: TGTGCCAGCAGCTTAGGGACAGGTACCACTGAAGCTTTCTTT

D gene: .
V gene: TRBV11-2
J gene: TRBJ1-1
clone size: .
CDR3 protein: CASSLEWHETEAFF
CDR3 DNA: TGTGCCAGCAGCTTAGAATGGCACGAAACTGAAGCTTTCTTT

D gene: .
V gene: TRBV4-1
J gene: TRBJ1-2
clone size: .
CDR3 protein: CASSHQGNYGYTF
CDR3 DNA: TGCGCCAGCAGCCATCAGGGGAACTATGGCTACACCTTC

D gene: .
V gene: TRBV7-7
J gene: TRBJ2-1
clone size: .
CDR3 protein: CASSPHRYLVGGYNEQFF
CDR3 DNA: TGTGCCAGCAGCCCGCACAGGTATCTTGTCGGGGGTTACAATGAGCAGTTCTTC

D gene: .
V gene: TRBV27
J gene: TRBJ1-2
clone size: once
CDR3 protein: CASSLSPRGPVGYTF
CDR3 DNA: TGTGCCAGCAGTCTATCACCTAGGGGTCCGGTAGGCTACACCTTC

D gene: TRBD1
V gene: TRBV2
J gene: TRBJ1-5
clone size: .
CDR3 protein: CASSGDRVVGNQPQHF
CDR3 DNA: TGTGCCAGCAGTGGAGACAGGGTGGTTGGCAATCAGCCCCAGCATTTT

D gene: TRBD1
V gene: TRBV18
J gene: TRBJ1-4
clone size: .
CDR3 protein: CASSLNRGQNGLFF
CDR3 DNA: TGTGCCAGCTCACTCAACAGGGGGCAAAACGGACTGTTTTTT

D gene: .
V gene: TRBV10-3
J gene: TRBJ1-4
clone size: few
CDR3 protein: CAISPNRDTNEKLFF
CDR3 DNA: TGTGCCATCAGTCCAAACAGGGACACTAATGAAAAACTGTTTTTT

D gene: .
V gene: TRBV7-6
J gene: TRBJ2-7
clone size: .
CDR3 protein: CASSPRGLQLEQYF
CDR3 DNA: TGTGCCAGCAGCCCCAGGGGACTACAGCTGGAGCAGTACTTC

D gene: TRBD1
V gene: TRBV18
J gene: TRBJ2-6
clone size: once
CDR3 protein: CASSPDRGRTSGANVLTF
CDR3 DNA: TGTGCCAGCTCACCCGACAGGGGGCGTACCTCTGGGGCCAACGTCCTGACTTTC

D gene: TRBD2
V gene: TRBV4-2
J gene: TRBJ2-7
clone size: .
CDR3 protein: CASSQGQLAGGQYEQYF
CDR3 DNA: TGTGCCAGCAGCCAAGGACAACTAGCGGGGGGGCAGTACGAGCAGTACTTC

D gene: .
V gene: TRBV6-1
J gene: TRBJ1-5
clone size: few
CDR3 protein: CASSAEAWDQPQHF
CDR3 DNA: TGTGCCAGCAGTGCCGAGGCTTGGGATCAGCCCCAGCATTTT

D gene: TRBD1
V gene: TRBV25-1
J gene: TRBJ1-3
clone size: .
CDR3 protein: CASSESGQQNTIYF
CDR3 DNA: TGTGCCAGCAGTGAATCGGGACAGCAAAACACCATATATTTT

D gene: .
V gene: TRBV6-5
J gene: TRBJ2-2
clone size: .
CDR3 protein: CASSYVRGRELFF
CDR3 DNA: TGTGCCAGCAGTTACGTGCGGGGCCGGGAGCTGTTTTTT

D gene: .
V gene: TRBV2
J gene: TRBJ2-7
clone size: .
CDR3 protein: CASSEKLAYDSYEQYF
CDR3 DNA: TGTGCCAGCAGTGAAAAACTAGCCTATGACTCCTACGAGCAGTACTTC

D gene: .
V gene: TRBV28
J gene: TRBJ1-5
clone size: .
CDR3 protein: CASSFRGLLYQPQHF
CDR3 DNA: TGTGCCAGCAGTTTTCGCGGGTTATTATATCAGCCCCAGCATTTT

D gene: TRBD1
V gene: TRBV28
J gene: TRBJ1-2
clone size: .
CDR3 protein: CASSLLDRSRGYTF
CDR3 DNA: TGTGCCAGCAGTTTACTGGACAGGAGCCGGGGCTACACCTTC

D gene: TRBD1
V gene: TRBV19
J gene: TRBJ1-1
clone size: few
CDR3 protein: CASSLQGAQQAFF
CDR3 DNA: TGTGCCAGTAGTTTACAGGGGGCGCAGCAAGCTTTCTTT

D gene: .
V gene: TRBV28
J gene: TRBJ1-4
clone size: .
CDR3 protein: CASSAFLLQGPDEKLFF
CDR3 DNA: TGTGCCAGCAGCGCGTTCCTACTACAGGGTCCGGATGAAAAACTGTTTTTT

D gene: .
V gene: TRBV19
J gene: TRBJ1-4
clone size: .
CDR3 protein: CASSIRTEGEKLFF
CDR3 DNA: TGTGCCAGTAGTATCCGGACAGAGGGAGAAAAACTGTTTTTT

D gene: TRBD1
V gene: TRBV10-3
J gene: TRBJ1-1
clone size: few
CDR3 protein: CAIRRDRGFNTEAFF
CDR3 DNA: TGTGCCATCAGACGAGACAGGGGATTCAACACTGAAGCTTTCTTT

D gene: .
V gene: TRBV19
J gene: TRBJ1-4
clone size: .
CDR3 protein: CASRRGVTEFNEKLFF
CDR3 DNA: TGTGCCAGTAGACGAGGCGTGACAGAGTTTAATGAAAAACTGTTTTTT

D gene: TRBD1
V gene: TRBV27
J gene: TRBJ1-2
clone size: few
CDR3 protein: CASSSLHAGGRGYTF
CDR3 DNA: TGTGCCAGCAGTTCCCTCCATGCAGGGGGTCGTGGCTACACCTTC

D gene: .
V gene: TRBV13
J gene: TRBJ2-1
clone size: .
CDR3 protein: CASSPRGGRGEEQFF
CDR3 DNA: TGTGCCAGCAGCCCTCGTGGGGGCCGGGGGGAGGAGCAGTTCTTC

D gene: TRBD1
V gene: TRBV6-6
J gene: TRBJ2-7
clone size: once
CDR3 protein: CASSYNRGYSYEQYF
CDR3 DNA: TGTGCCAGCAGTTACAACAGGGGTTACTCCTACGAGCAGTACTTC

D gene: .
V gene: TRBV28
J gene: TRBJ2-2
clone size: .
CDR3 protein: CASKGLGQGRTGELFF
CDR3 DNA: TGTGCCAGCAAGGGGTTGGGCCAGGGTCGAACCGGGGAGCTGTTTTTT

D gene: .
V gene: TRBV4-1
J gene: TRBJ2-3
clone size: few
CDR3 protein: CASSPLGTTDTQYF
CDR3 DNA: TGCGCCAGCAGCCCCCTAGGTACCACAGATACGCAGTATTTT

D gene: TRBD1
V gene: TRBV5-8
J gene: TRBJ1-1
clone size: once
CDR3 protein: CASSLARRQGRTEAFF
CDR3 DNA: TGTGCCAGCAGCTTGGCCCGTCGACAGGGTCGTACTGAAGCTTTCTTT

D gene: TRBD2
V gene: TRBV19
J gene: TRBJ2-3
clone size: .
CDR3 protein: CASIATSGSTDTQYF
CDR3 DNA: TGTGCCAGTATCGCGACTAGCGGAAGCACAGATACGCAGTATTTT

D gene: .
V gene: TRBV28
J gene: TRBJ2-3
clone size: .
CDR3 protein: CASSPFGEGVVDTQYF
CDR3 DNA: TGTGCCAGCAGCCCTTTTGGGGAGGGGGTGGTAGATACGCAGTATTTT

D gene: .
V gene: TRBV19
J gene: TRBJ1-4
clone size: .
CDR3 protein: CASSIGAADNEKLFF
CDR3 DNA: TGTGCCAGTAGTATTGGGGCAGCCGATAATGAAAAACTGTTTTTT

D gene: .
V gene: TRBV7-9
J gene: TRBJ2-2
clone size: .
CDR3 protein: CASSGELFF
CDR3 DNA: TGTGCCAGTAGCGGGGAGCTGTTTTTT

D gene: TRBD2
V gene: TRBV5-6
J gene: TRBJ2-5
clone size: few
CDR3 protein: CASSFQGAGGETQYF
CDR3 DNA: TGTGCCAGCAGCTTTCAGGGTGCCGGGGGGGAGACCCAGTACTTC

D gene: TRBD1
V gene: TRBV5-1
J gene: TRBJ1-2
clone size: few
CDR3 protein: CASSFAQGQYGYTF
CDR3 DNA: TGCGCCAGCAGCTTCGCACAGGGACAGTATGGCTACACCTTC